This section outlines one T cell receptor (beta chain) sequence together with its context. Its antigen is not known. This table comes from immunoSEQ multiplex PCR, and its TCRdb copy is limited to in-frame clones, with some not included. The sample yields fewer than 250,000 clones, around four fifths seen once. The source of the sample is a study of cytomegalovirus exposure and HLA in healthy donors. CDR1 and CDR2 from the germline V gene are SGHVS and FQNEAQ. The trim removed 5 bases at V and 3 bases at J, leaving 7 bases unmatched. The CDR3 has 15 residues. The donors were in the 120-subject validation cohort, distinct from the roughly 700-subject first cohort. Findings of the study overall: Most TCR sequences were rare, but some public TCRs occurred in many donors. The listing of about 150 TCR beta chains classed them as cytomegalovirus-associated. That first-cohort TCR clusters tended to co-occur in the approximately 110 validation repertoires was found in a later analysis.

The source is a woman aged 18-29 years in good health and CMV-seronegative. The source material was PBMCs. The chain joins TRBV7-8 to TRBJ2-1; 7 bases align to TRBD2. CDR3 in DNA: TGTGCCAGCAGCGAGCGGGGCAGCCTCTACAATGAGCAGTTCTTC. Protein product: CASSERGSLYNEQFF. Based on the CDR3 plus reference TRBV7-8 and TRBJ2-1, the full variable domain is GAGVSQSPRYKVAKRGQDVALRCDPISGHVSLFWYQQALGQGPEFLTYFQNEAQLDKSGLPSDRFFAERPEGSVSTLKIQRTQQEDSAVYLCASSERGSLYNEQFFGPGTRLTVL.